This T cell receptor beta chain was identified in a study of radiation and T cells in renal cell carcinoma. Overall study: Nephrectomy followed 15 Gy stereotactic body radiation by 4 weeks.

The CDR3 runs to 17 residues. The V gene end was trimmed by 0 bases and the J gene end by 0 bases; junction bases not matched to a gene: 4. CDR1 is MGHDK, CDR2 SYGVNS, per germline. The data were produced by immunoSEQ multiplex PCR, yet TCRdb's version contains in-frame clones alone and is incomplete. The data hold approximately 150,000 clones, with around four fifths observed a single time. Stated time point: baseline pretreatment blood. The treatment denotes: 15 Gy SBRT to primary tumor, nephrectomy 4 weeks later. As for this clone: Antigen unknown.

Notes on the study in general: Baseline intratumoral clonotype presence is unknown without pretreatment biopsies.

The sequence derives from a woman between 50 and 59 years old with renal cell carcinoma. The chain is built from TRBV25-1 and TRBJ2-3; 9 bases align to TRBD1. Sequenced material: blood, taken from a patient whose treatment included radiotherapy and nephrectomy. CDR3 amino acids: CASSEYGTGHSTDTQYF. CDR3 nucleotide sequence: TGTGCCAGCAGTGAATATGGGACAGGGCATAGCACAGATACGCAGTATTTT.